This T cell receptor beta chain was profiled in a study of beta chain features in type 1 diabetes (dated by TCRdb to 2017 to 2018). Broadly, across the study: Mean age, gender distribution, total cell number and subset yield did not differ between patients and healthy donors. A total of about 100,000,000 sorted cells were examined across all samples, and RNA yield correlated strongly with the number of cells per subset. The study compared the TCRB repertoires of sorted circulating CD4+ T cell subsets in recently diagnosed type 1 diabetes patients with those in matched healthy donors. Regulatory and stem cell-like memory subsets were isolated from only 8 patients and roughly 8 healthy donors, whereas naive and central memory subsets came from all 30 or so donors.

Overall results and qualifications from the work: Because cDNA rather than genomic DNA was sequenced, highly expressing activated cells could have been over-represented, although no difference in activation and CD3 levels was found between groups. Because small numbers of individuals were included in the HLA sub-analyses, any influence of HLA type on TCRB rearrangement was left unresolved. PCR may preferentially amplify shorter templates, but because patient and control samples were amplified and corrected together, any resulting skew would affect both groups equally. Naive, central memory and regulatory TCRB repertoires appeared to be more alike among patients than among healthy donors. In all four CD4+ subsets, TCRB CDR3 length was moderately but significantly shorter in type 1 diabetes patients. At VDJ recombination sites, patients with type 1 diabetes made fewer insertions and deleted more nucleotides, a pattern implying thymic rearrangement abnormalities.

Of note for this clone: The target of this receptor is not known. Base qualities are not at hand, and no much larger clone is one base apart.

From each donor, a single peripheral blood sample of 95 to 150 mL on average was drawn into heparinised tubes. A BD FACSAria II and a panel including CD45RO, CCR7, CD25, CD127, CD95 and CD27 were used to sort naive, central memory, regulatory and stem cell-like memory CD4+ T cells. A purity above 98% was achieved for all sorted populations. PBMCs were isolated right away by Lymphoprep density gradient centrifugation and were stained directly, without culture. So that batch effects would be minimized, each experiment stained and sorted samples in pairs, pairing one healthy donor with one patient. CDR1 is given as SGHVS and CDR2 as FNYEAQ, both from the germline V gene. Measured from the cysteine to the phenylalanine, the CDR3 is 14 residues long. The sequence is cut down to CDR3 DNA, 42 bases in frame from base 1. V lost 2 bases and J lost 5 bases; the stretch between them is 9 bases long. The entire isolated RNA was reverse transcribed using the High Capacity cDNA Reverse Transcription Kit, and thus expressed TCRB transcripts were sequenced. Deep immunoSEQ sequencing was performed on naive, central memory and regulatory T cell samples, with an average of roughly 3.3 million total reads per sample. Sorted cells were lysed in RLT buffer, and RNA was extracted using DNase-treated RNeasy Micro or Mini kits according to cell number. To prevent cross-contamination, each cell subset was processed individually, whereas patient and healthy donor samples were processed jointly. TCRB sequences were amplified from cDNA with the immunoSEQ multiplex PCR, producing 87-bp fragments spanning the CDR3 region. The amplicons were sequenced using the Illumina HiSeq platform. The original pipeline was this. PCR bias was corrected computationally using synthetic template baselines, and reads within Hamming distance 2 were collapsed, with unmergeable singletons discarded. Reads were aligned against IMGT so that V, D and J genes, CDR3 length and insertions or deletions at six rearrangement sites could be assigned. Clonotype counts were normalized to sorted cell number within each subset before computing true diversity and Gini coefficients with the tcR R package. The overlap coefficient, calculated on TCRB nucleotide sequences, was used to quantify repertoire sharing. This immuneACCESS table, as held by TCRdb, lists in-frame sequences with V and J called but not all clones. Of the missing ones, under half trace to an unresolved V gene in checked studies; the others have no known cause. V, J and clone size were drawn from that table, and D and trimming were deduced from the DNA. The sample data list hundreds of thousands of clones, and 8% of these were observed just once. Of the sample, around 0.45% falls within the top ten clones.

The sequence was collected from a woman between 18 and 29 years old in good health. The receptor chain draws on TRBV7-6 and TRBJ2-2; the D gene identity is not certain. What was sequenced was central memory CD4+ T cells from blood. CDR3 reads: CASSLIFRTGELFF. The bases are TGTGCCAGCAGCTTAATATTCCGTACCGGGGAGCTGTTTTTT.